Listed here are 23 T cell receptor beta chains from one sample, sequenced in a study of T cells in Graves' hyperthyroidism and ophthalmopathy. RNA transcripts were the template for amplifying TCR beta CDR3 regions. Initially, a first-round RT-PCR of the TCR CDR3 employed the HTBI primer set. TCRdb re-analysed the multiplex PCR reads in MiXCR, keeping a single row per CDR3 protein. The sample has more than 300,000 distinct CDR3 sequences; around 14% are singletons. Sequencing was performed on blood. The source is a woman aged 25 to 39 with Graves' hyperthyroidism.

There are a few counts of this clonotype. The rearrangement links TRBV20-1 to TRBJ2-3, with D possibly TRBD2 on 6 matching bases. Trimming pared 0 bases from V and 4 bases from J, leaving 17 bases between. Germline lookup yields CDR1 DFQATT and CDR2 SNEGSKA (reference sequence). This CDR3 region has 16 residues. CDR3 DNA: TGCAGTGCTAGAGATCTCACGGGAGAGGCGGCAGATACGCAGTATTTT. This gives the protein CSARDLTGEAADTQYF.

Points on this clonotype: Sequence at one end of the junction differs from germline and may be a read error. The chain has TRBV28 and TRBJ1-2; 10 nucleotides align to TRBD1. The CDR3 totals 15 residues. The germline V gene encodes CDR1 MDHEN and CDR2 SYDVKM. The CDR3 loop is CARSFVFLGQGSYTF. For the CDR3, the DNA is TGTGCCAGAAGTTTTGTGTTTTTGGGACAGGGGAGTTACACCTTC.

This clonotype was detected many times. The V call is TRBV20-1, the J call TRBJ2-7, with unresolved D. The CDR3 is 14 amino acids. V was trimmed by 3 bases and J by 3 bases, leaving 15 bases between them. Per germline, CDR1 DFQATT and CDR2 SNEGSKA (reference sequence). DNA of the CDR3: TGCAGTGCTAGGGCCGGACCGACGATCTACGAGCAGTACTTC. Its protein is CSARAGPTIYEQYF.

The rearrangement uses TRBV11-2 and TRBJ2-1, with TRBD1 matching 9 bases. Germline CDR1 SGHAT, CDR2 FQNNGV. V lost 6 bases and J lost 2; bases outside the gene matches: 5. The CDR3 is made up of 15 amino acids. The CDR3 DNA reads TGTGCCAGCAGGGGGTGGACAGGGGCCTACAATGAGCAGTTCTTC. This encodes CASRGWTGAYNEQFF.

This clonotype was counted ten times or more. The chain recombines TRBV6-1 with TRBJ2-7; TRBD1 agrees at 9 bases. Germline CDR1 reads MNHNS; CDR2 reads SASEGT. The CDR3 has 14 amino acids. After removal of 5 bases from V and 3 bases from J, the junction contained 5 bases not matched to a gene. CDR3 in DNA: TGTGCCAGCAGTTGGGACAGGGAGGGCTACGAGCAGTACTTC. It is translated as CASSWDREGYEQYF.

This clonotype was seen repeatedly, ten times or more. The V gene is TRBV7-2, the J gene TRBJ2-1; a weak D match, TRBD1 (5 bases). The CDR3 consists of 12 residues. Trimming took off 1 base at V and 9 bases at J, with 7 bases between the two ends. CDR1 and CDR2 (germline): SGHTA, FQGNSA. CDR3 sequence: CASSLVTAEQFF. The CDR3 coding sequence is TGTGCCAGCAGCTTAGTGACAGCTGAGCAGTTCTTC.

Many counts were recorded for this clonotype. The CDR3 loop reads CASSLAQGGTDTQYF. CDR3 DNA: TGTGCCAGCAGCTTGGCCCAGGGAGGCACAGATACGCAGTATTTT. The gene calls are TRBV5-6 and TRBJ2-3; either TRBD1 or TRBD2 may supply D (5 bases each). Germline V gives CDR1 SGHDT, CDR2 YYEEEE. CDR3 length: 15 amino acids. V was trimmed by 0 bases and J by 1 base, leaving 9 bases between them.

The V and J genes are TRBV5-1 and TRBJ2-6; D might be TRBD2 (6 bases). Germline V gives CDR1 SGHRS, CDR2 YFSETQ. CDR3 length: 19 residues. With 4 bases removed from V and 4 bases from J, the gap between germline ends came to 24 bases. The CDR3 sequence: CASSPQGGGVSSGANVLTF. CDR3 sequence (DNA): TGCGCCAGCAGCCCCCAGGGTGGCGGGGTCTCCTCCGGGGCCAACGTCCTGACTTTC.

The V and J genes are TRBV5-1 and TRBJ2-2, with D perhaps being TRBD1 or TRBD2 (6 bases each). The CDR3 runs to 15 residues. With 2 bases removed from V and 2 bases from J, the gap between germline ends came to 10 bases. The germline V gene encodes CDR1 SGHRS and CDR2 YFSETQ. In DNA, the CDR3 is TGCGCCAGCAGCTTCGGGGGACAAAACACCGGGGAGCTGTTTTTT. Translated, it gives CASSFGGQNTGELFF.

This clonotype was seen many times. The J gene is TRBJ1-1, the V gene TRBV29-1; 7 bases fit TRBD1. Trimming at V came to 5 bases and at J to 3 bases, leaving 3 bases not matched to a gene. CDR1 is SQVTM and CDR2 is ANQGSEA in the germline V gene. The CDR3 is 12 amino acids. The CDR3 loop reads CSVSQGDTEAFF. CDR3 DNA sequence: TGCAGCGTTTCCCAGGGGGACACTGAAGCTTTCTTT.

Regarding this clonotype: This may be a read error: a much more frequent sequence differs by one nucleotide. The rearrangement uses TRBV6-2 or TRBV6-3 and TRBJ1-5; D perhaps matches TRBD1 (5 bases). There are 13 residues in the CDR3. Trimming shortened V by 8 bases and J by 7 bases, and 15 bases separated the two germline ends. Germline V gene sequence: CDR1 MNHEY, CDR2 SVGEGT. The DNA of the CDR3 is TGTGCCAGCGAAGATCCAGGGAGACAGCCCCAGCATTTT. It codes for CASEDPGRQPQHF.

The sample holds a few counts of this clonotype. V and J are TRBV10-3 and TRBJ1-4; D is ambiguous. V was cut by 10 bases and J by 0 bases, with 15 bases left in between. CDR1 is ENHRY and CDR2 is SYGVKD in the germline V gene. This CDR3 is 15 amino acids long. In DNA form, the CDR3 reads TGTGCCACCACACGGACGGCCGCAACTAATGAAAAACTGTTTTTT. It encodes CATTRTAATNEKLFF.

Comments on this clonotype: Germline and junction disagree at one end, which may indicate a read error. The V and J genes are TRBV6-4 and TRBJ1-4; no clear D gene. Per germline, CDR1 MRHNA and CDR2 SNTAGT. This CDR3 contains 16 residues. The CDR3 is CASSYSEGPSNEKLFF. CDR3 DNA sequence: TGTGCCAGCAGTTACTCGGAAGGGCCCAGTAATGAAAAACTGTTTTTT.

This clonotype was counted many times. V gene TRBV6-2 or TRBV6-3 combines with J gene TRBJ2-7; D assignment may be TRBD1 or TRBD2 (5 bases each). Germline V gene data show CDR1 as MNHEY and CDR2 as SVGEGT. This CDR3 contains 11 residues. V gave up 8 bases and J gave up 7 bases, with 12 bases separating them. The CDR3 DNA reads TGTGCCAGCGGGGGATTACGAGAGCAGTACTTC. This codes for CASGGLREQYF.

This clonotype came up a few times. For the CDR3, the DNA is TGTGCCAGCAGCGCCTCGGGCGAGCAGTACTTC. This codes for CASSASGEQYF. The rearrangement joins TRBV14 to TRBJ2-7; D unclear. V was trimmed by 5 bases and J by 6 bases, leaving 8 bases between them. The CDR3 sequence is 11 residues long. Germline V gene data show CDR1 as SGHDN and CDR2 as FVKESK.

A few counts support this clonotype. The chain's CDR3 is CASRTGGPPYEQYF. The CDR3 DNA sequence: TGTGCCAGTCGGACAGGGGGTCCCCCCTACGAGCAGTACTTC. The J gene is TRBJ2-7, the V gene TRBV6-1; 10 bases fit TRBD1. Germline V gives CDR1 MNHNS, CDR2 SASEGT. CDR3 size: 14 residues. V shed 9 bases, J shed 2 bases, and the junction held 7 bases outside the gene matches.

V and J are TRBV7-9 and TRBJ1-1; D is unresolved. V lost 5 bases and J lost 0, with 22 bases in between. Per germline, CDR1 SEHNR and CDR2 FQNEAQ (reference sequence). CDR3 size: 18 residues. CDR3 sequence reads: CASSPQGGPLDLNTEAFF. The CDR3 DNA sequence: TGTGCCAGCAGCCCCCAAGGAGGGCCGTTGGATCTGAACACTGAAGCTTTCTTT.

The chain uses TRBV24-1 and TRBJ2-2; no clear D gene. The CDR3 consists of 17 residues. V lost 2 bases and J 5 bases, leaving 17 bases between the germline ends. CDR1 is KGHDR, CDR2 SFDVKD, per germline. The CDR3 reads CATSDSDSGVFTGELFF. CDR3 bases: TGTGCCACCAGTGATTCCGACTCCGGCGTTTTTACCGGGGAGCTGTTTTTT.

This clonotype appeared many times. The rearrangement uses TRBV12-3 or TRBV12-4 and TRBJ2-1, with TRBD2 identical over 7 bases. The CDR3 consists of 15 residues. After removal of 6 bases from V and 3 bases from J, the junction contained 8 bases not matched to a gene. The CDR3 DNA sequence: TGTGCCAGCAGCTTGGGGGAGGGCAGCTACAATGAGCAGTTCTTC. Its protein is CASSLGEGSYNEQFF.

The chain links TRBV5-1 to TRBJ2-7, with 9 bases fitting TRBD2. The CDR3 loop spans 14 amino acids. V lost 3 bases to trimming and J lost 4 bases; unmatched junction nucleotides: 5. Germline V gene data show CDR1 as SGHRS and CDR2 as YFSETQ. The CDR3 loop is CASSSGTSYYEQYF. Written as DNA, the CDR3 is TGCGCCAGCAGCTCCGGGACTAGCTATTACGAGCAGTACTTC.

A note on this clonotype: A much larger clone lies a single base off, so this may be a read error. The rearrangement joins TRBV20-1 to TRBJ2-7; D not resolved. The CDR3 contains 16 residues. The V gene's germline CDR1 is DFQATT and CDR2 SNEGSKA (reference sequence). The CDR3 is CSAGDRAWVTNYEQYF. In DNA form, the CDR3 reads TGCAGTGCTGGAGATCGCGCGTGGGTGACCAACTACGAGCAGTACTTC.

The chain links TRBV7-2 to TRBJ1-1, with unresolved D. Germline V CDR1 and CDR2: SGHTA, FQGNSA. V was shortened by 3 bases and J by 6 bases, with 17 bases between the two germline ends. The CDR3 covers 15 residues. CDR3 in DNA: TGTGCCAGCAGCTTCGCACCGTGGGAATATCCTGAAGCTTTCTTT. Residues: CASSFAPWEYPEAFF.

This clonotype was detected only once. A much bigger clone sits one base away, suggesting this may be a read error. The rearrangement links TRBV6-1 to TRBJ2-1; D uncertain. CDR1 and CDR2 from the germline V gene are MNHNS and SASEGT. V lost 1 base and J 9 bases, leaving 10 bases between the germline ends. The CDR3 runs 13 residues. The CDR3: CASSEVRAPEQFF. Written as DNA, the CDR3 is TGTGCCAGCAGTGAAGTCCGGGCCCCTGAGCAGTTCTTC.